The sequence of this T cell receptor (beta chain) was determined in a study of T cell repertoires in cytomegalovirus infection. Study summary: Newly reported HLA-C-restricted and thoroughly characterized HLA-B-restricted CMV epitopes were employed. Public TCR beta signature analysis indicated the presence of both CMV infection and matching HLA type.

Remarks on this clonotype: Its antigen is undetermined.

Findings of the study overall: HLA-C-restricted CMV clonotypes gave the most frequent clonotype in two of eight donors.

TCRdb re-called the reads with MiXCR, one entry per CDR3 protein. The table shows 700,000 to 850,000 distinct CDR3 sequences, with over 25% occurring only once. The V end lost 5 bases, the J end lost 7 bases, and 11 bases lay between the germline ends. The CDR3 spans 13 residues. CDR1 LGHNA and CDR2 YNFKEQ come from the germline V gene. The receptor was derived from a human donor in good health (CMV status not recorded). Some clones in this sample may be carry-over from other donors' samples. The material sequenced was cultured CD8+ T cells from PBMCs, taken from culture after CMV antigen stimulation. The chain couples TRBV4-2 to TRBJ2-2; D is undetermined. CDR3 nucleotide sequence: TGTGCCAGCAGCTATCCCATGAACGGGGAGCTGTTTTTT. This gives the protein CASSYPMNGELFF.